This T cell receptor (beta chain) was documented in a study of T cell changes during pregnancy in multiple sclerosis. V dropped 2 bases and J dropped 5 bases, with 13 bases sitting between them. From germline, CDR1 is MNHEY and CDR2 SVGAGI. The CDR3 contains 15 residues. Repertoires were generated with immunoSEQ multiplex PCR, while TCRdb's copy carries only in-frame clones and drops some. The top ten clones hold 1.3% to 1.5% of a sample with about 87,000 clones, 93% of them seen once. This receptor was taken from a female donor in good health, enrolled as a control in a pregnancy study. Specimen: peripheral blood, collected in the third trimester of pregnancy. The V and J genes are TRBV6-5 and TRBJ2-1; TRBD1 might be the D (7 bases). The CDR3 is CASSYGGRGDNEQFF. In nucleotides, the CDR3 is TGTGCCAGCAGTTACGGAGGCAGGGGGGACAATGAGCAGTTCTTC.